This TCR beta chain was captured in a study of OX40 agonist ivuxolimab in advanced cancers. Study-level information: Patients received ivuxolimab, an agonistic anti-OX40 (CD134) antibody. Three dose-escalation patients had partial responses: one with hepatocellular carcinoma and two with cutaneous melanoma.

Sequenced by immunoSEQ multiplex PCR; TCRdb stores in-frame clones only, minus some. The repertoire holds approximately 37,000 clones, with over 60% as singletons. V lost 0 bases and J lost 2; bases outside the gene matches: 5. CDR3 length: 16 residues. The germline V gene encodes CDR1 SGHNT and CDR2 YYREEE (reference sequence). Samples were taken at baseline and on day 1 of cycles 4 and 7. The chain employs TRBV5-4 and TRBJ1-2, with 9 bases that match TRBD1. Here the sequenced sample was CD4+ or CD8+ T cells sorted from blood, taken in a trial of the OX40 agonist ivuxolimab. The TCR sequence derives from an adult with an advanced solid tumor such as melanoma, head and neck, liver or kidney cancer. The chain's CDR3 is CASSLAGTGINYGYTF. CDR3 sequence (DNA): TGTGCCAGCAGCTTGGCCGGGACAGGGATAAACTATGGCTACACCTTC.